The 17 T cell receptor beta chains below come from one sample, sequenced in a study of blood T cell repertoires in COVID-19. The table came from immunoSEQ multiplex PCR; TCRdb's copy has only in-frame clones and leaves some out. Of 350,000 to 400,000 clones detected, 80% to 95% appear once; the ten largest clones hold more than 0.85%. What was sequenced was PBMCs or T cells enriched from blood (not recorded which). The receptors derive from a woman aged 40 to 50 who had been exposed to COVID-19.

The chain is built from TRBV19 and TRBJ2-7, with 8 bases aligning to TRBD1. Trimming took 10 bases from V and 2 from J; bases not matched to a gene: 10. CDR3 length equals 14 residues. The germline CDR1 and CDR2 sequences are LNHDA and SQIVND (reference sequence). This CDR3 reads CATRLTGAPYEQYF. The CDR3 region has the DNA TGTGCCACCAGGCTGACAGGGGCTCCCTACGAGCAGTACTTC. Complete variable domain (other parts from reference TRBV19 and TRBJ2-7): DGGITQSPKYLFRKEGQNVTLSCEQNLNHDAMYWYRQDPGQGLRLIYYSQIVNDFQKGDIAEGYSVSREKKESFPLTVTSAQKNPTAFYLCATRLTGAPYEQYFGPGTRLTVT.

This rearrangement joins TRBV14 to TRBJ2-3; TRBD2 might be the D (5 bases). CDR3 length equals 14 residues. From germline, CDR1 is SGHDN and CDR2 FVKESK. Trimming left V 2 bases short and J 3 bases short, with 9 bases between. In DNA form, the CDR3 reads TGTGCCAGCAGCCAATCGGGGTATACAGATACGCAGTATTTT. Protein sequence: CASSQSGYTDTQYF.

This clone was observed once. The chain has TRBV6-5 and TRBJ1-2, with unresolved D. Trimming left V 6 bases short and J 4 bases short, with 9 bases between. Germline assignment: CDR1 MNHEY and CDR2 SVGAGI. The CDR3 has 12 residues. The CDR3 reads CASRDSGYGYTF. The CDR3 nucleotides read TGTGCCAGCAGAGACTCCGGCTATGGCTACACCTTC.

The chain is built from TRBV7-2 and TRBJ1-2; D gene ambiguous. CDR1 SGHTA and CDR2 FQGNSA come from the germline V gene. CDR3 length equals 14 residues. Trimming cost V 1 base and J 4 bases, with 10 bases left between them. The CDR3 is CASSLERAGYGYTF. CDR3 coding DNA: TGTGCCAGCAGCTTAGAGCGGGCCGGCTATGGCTACACCTTC.

V gene TRBV12-3 or TRBV12-4 combines with J gene TRBJ1-2; TRBD1 agrees at 7 bases. The V gene end was trimmed by 0 bases and the J gene end by 8 bases; junction bases not matched to a gene: 3. This CDR3 spans 13 amino acids. The CDR3 bases are TGTGCCAGCAGTTTAGCGCAGGGGGGAGGCTACACCTTC. Its protein is CASSLAQGGGYTF.

This clone has only a few counts. The V gene is TRBV6-6, the J gene TRBJ1-5; tentatively, D is TRBD1 (6 bases). The germline V and J ends were trimmed by 7 bases and 2 bases, with 18 bases remaining between them. Germline CDR1 MNHNY, CDR2 SVGAGI (reference sequence). CDR3 length: 16 amino acids. This CDR3 is CASTRAGGRGNQPQHF. Written as DNA, the CDR3 is TGTGCCAGCACCCGGGCGGGGGGGCGCGGCAATCAGCCCCAGCATTTT.

The chain couples TRBV10-3 to TRBJ1-3; 8 bases are a match to TRBD1. The CDR3 totals 17 residues. V lost 2 bases and J lost 10; bases outside the gene matches: 16. Per the germline V gene, CDR1 is ENHRY and CDR2 is SYGVKD. CDR3 sequence (DNA): TGTGCCATCAGTGAGAAAGGACAGGGAATTCTGGAAAGTACCATATATTTT. Translating gives CAISEKGQGILESTIYF.

V is TRBV30 and J is TRBJ2-7, with TRBD2 as a possible D gene (7 bases). V lost 3 bases, J lost 2 bases, and 20 bases lay in between. Germline CDR1 GTSNPN, CDR2 SVGIG (reference sequence). This CDR3 is 16 amino acids long. CDR3 region: CAWSYPTGGGTYEQYF. The CDR3, as DNA: TGTGCCTGGAGCTACCCCACTGGCGGGGGCACCTACGAGCAGTACTTC.

The chain uses TRBV7-9 and TRBJ2-5; 8 bases agree with TRBD1. Germline V gives CDR1 SEHNR, CDR2 FQNEAQ (reference sequence). The CDR3 length is 13 residues. J was trimmed by 5 bases and V by 5 bases; bases with no gene match: 4. In DNA form, the CDR3 reads TGTGCCAGCAGCGTTACAGGGGGGGAGACCCAGTACTTC. This codes for CASSVTGGETQYF.

The chain employs TRBV2 and TRBJ1-1; no clear D. Germline values: CDR1 SNHLY, CDR2 FYNNEI. The germline V and J ends were trimmed by 4 bases and 0 bases, with 9 bases remaining between them. The CDR3 runs to 14 residues. In DNA form, the CDR3 reads TGTGCCAGCAGTGCATGGAGAGTGAACACTGAAGCTTTCTTT. This gives the protein CASSAWRVNTEAFF. The full variable domain, in which reference TRBV2 and TRBJ1-1 provide the parts outside the CDR3, is EPEVTQTPSHQVTQMGQEVILRCVPISNHLYFYWYRQILGQKVEFLVSFYNNEISEKSEIFDDQFSVERPDGSNFTLKIRSTKLEDSAMYFCASSAWRVNTEAFFGQGTRLTVV.

This clone was recorded once. The chain joins TRBV5-6 to TRBJ1-2; 7 bases agree with TRBD1. The CDR3 consists of 13 residues. Trimming cost V 2 bases and J 4 bases; bases outside gene matches: 2. Germline V gene lookup returns CDR1 SGHDT and CDR2 YYEEEE. This CDR3 is CASSFRDSYGYTF. CDR3 sequence (DNA): TGTGCCAGCAGCTTCCGGGACAGCTATGGCTACACCTTC.

The V call is TRBV2, the J call TRBJ2-6, with D possibly matching TRBD1 (6 bases). The CDR3 spans 16 residues. Germline CDR1 is SNHLY and CDR2 is FYNNEI. Trimming left V 6 bases short and J 2 bases short, with 14 bases between. Here the CDR3 DNA reads TGTGCCAGCAGCCCTATCCGGACAGCTGGGGCCAACGTCCTGACTTTC. Residues: CASSPIRTAGANVLTF.

V gene TRBV6-1 combines with J gene TRBJ1-5, with a tentative D call TRBD1 (6 bases). The CDR3 has 15 amino acids. Germline CDR1 is MNHNS and CDR2 is SASEGT. Trimming removed 3 bases at V and 6 bases at J, with 15 bases between. As DNA, the CDR3 is TGTGCCAGCAGTGAGTCGGGGGGCTTATTTCAGCCCCAGCATTTT. As protein: CASSESGGLFQPQHF.

The chain uses TRBV9 and TRBJ2-7; 8 bases agree with TRBD1. The V and J ends lost 4 bases and 2 bases, in that order; junction bases with no gene match: 8. Germline-derived CDR1 and CDR2 are SGDLS and YYNGEE. This CDR3 spans 15 amino acids. Here the CDR3 reads CASSSPDRGTYEQYF. The CDR3 coding sequence is TGTGCCAGCAGCTCCCCAGACAGGGGAACCTACGAGCAGTACTTC.

The chain couples TRBV29-1 to TRBJ2-7; D might be TRBD2 (5 bases). Germline loops: CDR1 SQVTM, CDR2 ANQGSEA. Trimming removed 3 bases at V and 2 bases at J, with 8 bases between. This CDR3 comprises 12 residues. The CDR3 region is CSVDSGTYEQYF. DNA of the CDR3: TGCAGCGTTGATTCGGGGACCTACGAGCAGTACTTC.

This chain links TRBV29-1 with TRBJ2-1; 13 positions match TRBD2. Germline V lookup: CDR1 SQVTM, CDR2 ANQGSEA. V was pared by 6 bases and J by 7 bases, with 6 bases of the junction left unmatched. CDR3 length equals 14 residues. In nucleotides, the CDR3 is TGCAGCGTCGCAAGGACTAGCGGGAGAAATGAGCAGTTCTTC. Encoded protein: CSVARTSGRNEQFF.

The chain carries TRBV24-1 and TRBJ2-2; possible D gene TRBD2, 6 bases. The CDR3 loop spans 14 amino acids. Germline V lookup: CDR1 KGHDR, CDR2 SFDVKD. The ends were cut back, 11 bases at V and 3 bases at J, with 15 bases in the middle. The CDR3 bases are TGTGCCATCGGCCGGGGGACGGACACCGGGGAGCTGTTTTTT. This codes for CAIGRGTDTGELFF.